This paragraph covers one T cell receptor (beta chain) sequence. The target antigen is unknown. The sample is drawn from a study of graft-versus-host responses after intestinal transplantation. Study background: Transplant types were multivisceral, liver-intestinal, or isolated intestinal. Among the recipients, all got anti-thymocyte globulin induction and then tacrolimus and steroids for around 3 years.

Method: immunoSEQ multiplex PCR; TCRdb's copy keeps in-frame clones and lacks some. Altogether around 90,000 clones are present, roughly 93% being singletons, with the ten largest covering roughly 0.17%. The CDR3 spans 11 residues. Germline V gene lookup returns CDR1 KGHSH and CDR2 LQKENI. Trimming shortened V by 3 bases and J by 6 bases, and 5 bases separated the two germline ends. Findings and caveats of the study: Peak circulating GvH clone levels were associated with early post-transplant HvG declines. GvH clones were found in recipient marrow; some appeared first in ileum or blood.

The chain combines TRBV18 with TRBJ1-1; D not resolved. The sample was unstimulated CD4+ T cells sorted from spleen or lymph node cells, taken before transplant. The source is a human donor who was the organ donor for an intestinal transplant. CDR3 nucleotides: TGTGCCAGCTCACCTAGTTCTGAAGCTTTCTTT. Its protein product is CASSPSSEAFF. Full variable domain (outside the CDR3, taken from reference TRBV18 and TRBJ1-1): NAGVMQNPRHLVRRRGQEARLRCSPMKGHSHVYWYRQLPEEGLKFMVYLQKENIIDESGMPKERFSAEFPKEGPSILRIQQVVRGDSAAYFCASSPSSEAFFGQGTRLTVV.